A selection of T cell receptor beta chains follows, all from one sample in a study of radiotherapy plus CTLA-4 blockade in lung cancer. Repertoires were generated with immunoSEQ multiplex PCR, while TCRdb's copy carries only in-frame clones and drops some. The table has tens of thousands of clones, roughly three quarters seen once. This material consisted of peripheral blood, taken from a patient treated with radiotherapy plus ipilimumab. The source of these receptors is a human donor with non-small cell lung cancer whose response to radiotherapy plus ipilimumab could not be evaluated. Some clones in this sample may be carry-over from other donors' samples. CDR3s include the opening cysteine and the closing phenylalanine or tryptophan. D genes are given only for firm matches. Part of the rows lack a size; the others show once, few, many or a class for expanded clones.

v_gene: TRBV29-1; d_gene: .; abundance: .; j_gene: TRBJ1-5; CDR3aa: CSVEDSGVGQPQHF; CDR3nt: TGCAGCGTTGAAGATTCCGGGGTAGGACAGCCCCAGCATTTT
v_gene: TRBV7-2; d_gene: .; abundance: .; j_gene: TRBJ2-3; CDR3aa: CASSNLGVTDTQYF; CDR3nt: TGTGCCAGCAGCAACTTGGGAGTTACAGATACGCAGTATTTT
v_gene: TRBV4-1; d_gene: TRBD2; abundance: .; j_gene: TRBJ2-4; CDR3aa: CASSQDREVASGGLAKNIQYF; CDR3nt: TGCGCCAGCAGCCAAGATCGAGAGGTAGCTAGCGGGGGCCTAGCCAAAAACATTCAGTACTTC
v_gene: TRBV5-1; d_gene: TRBD2; abundance: .; j_gene: TRBJ2-5; CDR3aa: CASNFRAGVGETQYF; CDR3nt: TGCGCCAGCAACTTCCGGGCGGGGGTCGGAGAGACCCAGTACTTC
v_gene: TRBV7-9; d_gene: TRBD1; abundance: .; j_gene: TRBJ2-7; CDR3aa: CASSSRRDSYEQYF; CDR3nt: TGTGCCAGCAGCTCGAGAAGGGACAGCTACGAGCAGTACTTC
v_gene: TRBV13; d_gene: TRBD1; abundance: .; j_gene: TRBJ1-6; CDR3aa: CASSPRTGLNSPLHF; CDR3nt: TGTGCCAGCAGCCCCCGGACAGGGCTTAATTCACCCCTCCACTTT
v_gene: TRBV28; d_gene: .; abundance: .; j_gene: TRBJ1-3; CDR3aa: CASSLQGSGNTIYF; CDR3nt: TGTGCCAGCAGTTTACAGGGTTCTGGAAACACCATATATTTT
v_gene: TRBV4-2; d_gene: TRBD2; abundance: .; j_gene: TRBJ2-2; CDR3aa: CASSRNEGGTGELFF; CDR3nt: TGTGCCAGCAGCCGAAATGAGGGAGGGACCGGGGAGCTGTTTTTT
v_gene: TRBV2; d_gene: .; abundance: .; j_gene: TRBJ2-2; CDR3aa: CASSVAVNTGELFF; CDR3nt: TGTGCCAGCAGTGTGGCCGTGAACACCGGGGAGCTGTTTTTT
v_gene: TRBV2; d_gene: .; abundance: few; j_gene: TRBJ2-3; CDR3aa: CASSVVPGIADTQYF; CDR3nt: TGTGCCAGCAGTGTAGTGCCAGGGATCGCAGATACGCAGTATTTT
v_gene: TRBV28; d_gene: .; abundance: .; j_gene: TRBJ2-3; CDR3aa: CASSGAPSDTQYF; CDR3nt: TGTGCCAGCAGTGGGGCCCCCTCAGATACGCAGTATTTT
v_gene: TRBV2; d_gene: TRBD1; abundance: .; j_gene: TRBJ1-2; CDR3aa: CASSQRAGGIYGYTF; CDR3nt: TGTGCCAGCAGTCAAAGAGCAGGGGGCATCTATGGCTACACCTTC
v_gene: TRBV5-6; d_gene: .; abundance: .; j_gene: TRBJ2-5; CDR3aa: CASSLQGGRETQYF; CDR3nt: TGTGCCAGCAGCCTTCAGGGAGGACGGGAGACCCAGTACTTC
v_gene: TRBV27; d_gene: TRBD1; abundance: .; j_gene: TRBJ2-7; CDR3aa: CASSLGTGVSGEQYF; CDR3nt: TGTGCCAGCAGTTTAGGGACAGGGGTCTCCGGGGAGCAGTACTTC
v_gene: TRBV4-1; d_gene: .; abundance: .; j_gene: TRBJ1-2; CDR3aa: CASSPGGREPWGYTF; CDR3nt: TGCGCCAGCAGCCCCGGTGGGAGGGAGCCCTGGGGCTACACCTTC
v_gene: TRBV28; d_gene: TRBD2; abundance: .; j_gene: TRBJ2-1; CDR3aa: CASSGLAGYNEQFF; CDR3nt: TGTGCCAGCAGTGGGCTAGCGGGTTACAATGAGCAGTTCTTC
v_gene: TRBV2; d_gene: TRBD1; abundance: .; j_gene: TRBJ2-2; CDR3aa: CASSETGGRSGTGELFF; CDR3nt: TGTGCCAGCAGTGAAACAGGGGGCCGGTCGGGCACCGGGGAGCTGTTTTTT
v_gene: TRBV11-1; d_gene: TRBD2; abundance: .; j_gene: TRBJ2-7; CDR3aa: CASTRLAGVYEQYF; CDR3nt: TGTGCCAGCACCCGACTAGCGGGGGTCTACGAGCAGTACTTC
v_gene: TRBV9; d_gene: .; abundance: .; j_gene: TRBJ1-2; CDR3aa: CASSVGPGANYGYTF; CDR3nt: TGTGCCAGCAGCGTAGGTCCGGGGGCTAACTATGGCTACACCTTC
v_gene: TRBV19; d_gene: .; abundance: .; j_gene: TRBJ1-2; CDR3aa: CASSMGSRATYGYTF; CDR3nt: TGTGCCAGTAGTATGGGTTCGAGGGCGACCTATGGCTACACCTTC
v_gene: TRBV28; d_gene: TRBD1; abundance: .; j_gene: TRBJ1-2; CDR3aa: CASSLGQGVLHGYTF; CDR3nt: TGTGCCAGCAGTCTAGGACAGGGGGTACTACATGGCTACACCTTC
v_gene: TRBV7-2; d_gene: .; abundance: once; j_gene: TRBJ1-6; CDR3aa: CASSLVGSYNSPLHF; CDR3nt: TGTGCCAGCAGCTTAGTGGGCAGTTATAATTCCCCCCTCCACTTT
v_gene: TRBV7-3; d_gene: TRBD1; abundance: .; j_gene: TRBJ2-1; CDR3aa: CASSLTRTGSYNEQFF; CDR3nt: TGTGCCAGCAGCTTAACTCGGACAGGGTCCTACAATGAGCAGTTCTTC
v_gene: TRBV28; d_gene: TRBD1; abundance: few; j_gene: TRBJ2-7; CDR3aa: CASSLLTGSYEQYF; CDR3nt: TGTGCCAGCAGTTTATTGACAGGGTCCTACGAGCAGTACTTC
v_gene: TRBV19; d_gene: TRBD2; abundance: once; j_gene: TRBJ2-2; CDR3aa: CASRGGGTGELFF; CDR3nt: TGTGCCAGTAGAGGCGGGGGAACCGGGGAGCTGTTTTTT
v_gene: TRBV6-1; d_gene: .; abundance: .; j_gene: TRBJ1-1; CDR3aa: CASRGTPGGEAFF; CDR3nt: TGTGCCAGCAGGGGGACTCCGGGAGGTGAAGCTTTCTTT
v_gene: TRBV6-1; d_gene: .; abundance: .; j_gene: TRBJ2-7; CDR3aa: CASSDRPGATYEQYF; CDR3nt: TGTGCCAGCAGTGATCGGCCCGGAGCAACCTACGAGCAGTACTTC
v_gene: TRBV10-3; d_gene: .; abundance: few; j_gene: TRBJ1-1; CDR3aa: CAISEFAGEAFF; CDR3nt: TGTGCCATCAGTGAGTTTGCAGGGGAAGCTTTCTTT
v_gene: TRBV15; d_gene: TRBD2; abundance: .; j_gene: TRBJ2-3; CDR3aa: CATSRDRLATLTDTQYF; CDR3nt: TGTGCCACCAGCAGAGATAGACTAGCGACACTCACAGATACGCAGTATTTT
v_gene: TRBV6-6; d_gene: .; abundance: few; j_gene: TRBJ1-1; CDR3aa: CASSYSGENTEAFF; CDR3nt: TGTGCCAGCAGTTACTCGGGAGAGAACACTGAAGCTTTCTTT
v_gene: TRBV4-3; d_gene: .; abundance: .; j_gene: TRBJ2-3; CDR3aa: CASSQEGSGDTQYF; CDR3nt: TGCGCCAGCAGCCAAGAGGGTTCGGGGGATACGCAGTATTTT